Shown below are 30 T cell receptor beta chains from a single sample sequenced in a study of OX40 agonist ivuxolimab in advanced cancers. Here immunoSEQ multiplex PCR was the method, and the copy in TCRdb shows in-frame clones only, minus some. The profile shows some 80,000 clones, 87% of them singletons. This material consisted of CD4+ or CD8+ T cells sorted from blood, taken in a trial of the OX40 agonist ivuxolimab. These receptors were obtained from an adult with an advanced solid tumor such as melanoma, head and neck, liver or kidney cancer.

The V call is TRBV5-8, the J call TRBJ1-1; a weak D match, TRBD1 (6 bases). The germline gives CDR1 SGHTS, CDR2 YDEGEE. Deletions cut 4 bases from V and 2 bases from J, with 9 bases between. This CDR3 spans 13 amino acids. CDR3 residues: CASSQQGNTEAFF. The CDR3, as DNA: TGTGCCAGCAGCCAACAGGGCAACACTGAAGCTTTCTTT.

This clone occurred once. V usage is TRBV4-1 and J usage is TRBJ1-4, with D perhaps matching TRBD1 (5 bases). The CDR3 length is 16 residues. In germline, CDR1 is MGHRA, CDR2 YSYEKL. V dropped 3 bases and J dropped 0 bases, with 11 bases sitting between them. The CDR3 nucleotides are TGCGCCAGCAGCCAGTCGCAAGGGGCAACTAATGAAAAACTGTTTTTT. Translated, it gives CASSQSQGATNEKLFF.

The chain joins TRBV28 to TRBJ1-2; possibly TRBD1 for D (5 bases). The germline CDR1 and CDR2 sequences are MDHEN and SYDVKM. This CDR3 has 15 residues. Between the trimmed V and J ends, which lost 3 bases and 0 bases, there was a span of 11 bases. CDR3 residues: CASSFLDIPNYGYTF. CDR3 nucleotides: TGTGCCAGCAGTTTCTTGGACATTCCTAACTATGGCTACACCTTC.

This clone has a single count. The chain recombines TRBV30 with TRBJ2-7; no clear D. The CDR3 runs to 13 residues. V was shortened by 2 bases and J by 2 bases, with 10 bases between the two germline ends. CDR1 and CDR2 from the germline V gene are GTSNPN and SVGIG (reference sequence). The CDR3, as DNA: TGTGCCTGGAGTCGGTGGGCCACCTACGAGCAGTACTTC. Translated, it gives CAWSRWATYEQYF.

This chain joins TRBV10-2 and TRBJ2-3; D is perhaps TRBD1 (5 bases). Germline CDR1 is WSHSY and CDR2 is SAAADI. CDR3 size: 18 residues. V dropped 6 bases and J dropped 1 base, with 23 bases sitting between them. The CDR3 spells CASRLRTPGGIGTDTQYF. As DNA, the CDR3 is TGCGCCAGCAGACTCCGGACACCAGGCGGCATCGGCACAGATACGCAGTATTTT.

This chain links TRBV27 with TRBJ2-3; TRBD2 agrees at 7 bases. CDR1 MNHEY and CDR2 SMNVEV come from the germline V gene (reference sequence). CDR3 length: 13 residues. The J segment lost 6 bases and the V segment lost 8 bases, leaving 8 bases of the junction unmatched. CDR3 amino acids: CASSTSVGDTQYF. The CDR3 nucleotides are TGTGCCAGCTCCACTAGCGTAGGGGATACGCAGTATTTT.

This chain connects TRBV28 to TRBJ2-7; 10 positions match TRBD2. The germline CDR1 and CDR2 sequences are MDHEN and SYDVKM. V shed 3 bases and J 0 bases; nucleotides not matched to a gene: 5. The CDR3 has 16 residues. CDR3 nucleotide sequence: TGTGCCAGCAGTTTCTCACTAGCGGGGCTCTCCTACGAGCAGTACTTC. Amino acid sequence: CASSFSLAGLSYEQYF.

The CDR3 DNA is TGTGCCAGTAGTATATGGGGGGCCCAGAACACCGGGGAGCTGTTTTTT. Protein product: CASSIWGAQNTGELFF. The chain uses TRBV19 and TRBJ2-2; D may be TRBD1 or TRBD2 (6 bases each). Deletions cut 2 bases from V and 1 base from J, with 11 bases between. This CDR3 spans 16 amino acids. CDR1 is LNHDA and CDR2 is SQIVND in the germline V gene (reference sequence). Drawing the rest from reference TRBV19 and TRBJ2-2, the complete variable domain is DGGITQSPKYLFRKEGQNVTLSCEQNLNHDAMYWYRQDPGQGLRLIYYSQIVNDFQKGDIAEGYSVSREKKESFPLTVTSAQKNPTAFYLCASSIWGAQNTGELFFGEGSRLTVL.

The CDR3 DNA sequence: TGTGCCAGCAGCTTATCCAGGGACACTGAAGCTTTCTTT. Its translation is CASSLSRDTEAFF. The V gene is TRBV7-3, the J gene TRBJ1-1; D might be TRBD1 (5 bases). This CDR3 has 13 amino acids. Trimming removed 2 bases at V and 3 bases at J, with 7 bases between. Germline loops: CDR1 SGHTA, CDR2 FQGTGA.

The V gene is TRBV10-3, the J gene TRBJ1-3; D is uncertain. V was pared by 9 bases and J by 4 bases, with 13 bases between. The CDR3 has 13 amino acids. The germline CDR1 and CDR2 sequences are ENHRY and SYGVKD. CDR3 sequence reads: CAMLATTGNTIYF. In nucleotides, the CDR3 is TGTGCCATGCTGGCCACGACCGGAAACACCATATATTTT.

This clone was seen once. The V call is TRBV30, the J call TRBJ2-1; D gene uncertain. Trimming shortened V by 2 bases and J by 8 bases, and 16 bases separated the two germline ends. CDR1 is GTSNPN and CDR2 is SVGIG in the germline V gene (reference sequence). The CDR3 extends over 14 amino acids. CDR3 sequence reads: CAWSRPPAMDEQFF. CDR3 DNA: TGTGCCTGGAGTCGACCGCCGGCGATGGATGAGCAGTTCTTC.

This clone came up a few times. Other DNA sequences in this specimen translate into the identical CDR3. The CDR3 loop is CASSYREGQPQHF. Written as DNA, the CDR3 is TGTGCCAGCAGTTACAGGGAGGGTCAGCCCCAGCATTTT. V usage is TRBV6-5 and J usage is TRBJ1-5; no clear D. V was pared by 2 bases and J by 6 bases, with 8 bases between. CDR1 is MNHEY, CDR2 SVGAGI, per germline. CDR3 length: 13 residues.

The V gene is TRBV5-1, the J gene TRBJ2-4; D is ambiguous. This CDR3 is built from 12 residues. Germline-derived CDR1 and CDR2 are SGHRS and YFSETQ. V shed 4 bases and J shed 7 bases, with 9 bases lying between them. The CDR3 DNA sequence: TGCGCCAGCAGCCCAACCGGGAACATTCAGTACTTC. It codes for CASSPTGNIQYF.

The J gene is TRBJ2-1, the V gene TRBV12-5; 7 nucleotides align to TRBD1. CDR1 LGHNT and CDR2 FRNRAP come from the germline V gene. V trimming: 0 bases; J trimming: 2 bases; junction bases outside the gene matches: 7. The CDR3 sequence is 17 residues long. As DNA, the CDR3 is TGTGCTAGTGGTTTGGTGGTCACAGGGGACCCCTACAATGAGCAGTTCTTC. Translation gives CASGLVVTGDPYNEQFF. The full variable domain, its missing parts supplied by reference TRBV12-5 and TRBJ2-1, is DARVTQTPRHKVTEMGQEVTMRCQPILGHNTVFWYRQTMMQGLELLAYFRNRAPLDDSGMPKDRFSAEMPDATLATLKIQPSEPRDSAVYFCASGLVVTGDPYNEQFFGPGTRLTVL.

The V and J genes are TRBV19 and TRBJ1-2; tentative D call: TRBD1 (6 bases). The CDR3 extends over 16 amino acids. Trimming removed 4 bases from V and 0 bases from J, with 15 bases in between. Per the germline V gene, CDR1 is LNHDA and CDR2 is SQIVND (reference sequence). CDR3 bases: TGTGCCAGTAGTAAAGGAGGGGGAGCTGCTAACTATGGCTACACCTTC. As protein: CASSKGGGAANYGYTF.

The V and J genes are TRBV6-5 and TRBJ1-2, with D hard to call. The CDR3 is 13 amino acids. V was pared by 6 bases and J by 2 bases, with 10 bases between. CDR1 MNHEY and CDR2 SVGAGI come from the germline V gene. CDR3 protein: CASRLDQNYGYTF. CDR3 bases: TGTGCCAGCAGACTCGACCAAAACTATGGCTACACCTTC.

The gene calls are TRBV5-1 and TRBJ2-2, with 11 bases identical to TRBD1. Germline CDR1 is SGHRS and CDR2 is YFSETQ. V shed 5 bases, J shed 3 bases, and the junction held 0 bases outside the gene matches. The CDR3 consists of 14 residues. DNA for the CDR3: TGCGCCAGCAGGGGACAGGGGGACACCGGGGAGCTGTTTTTT. Its protein is CASRGQGDTGELFF. Using reference TRBV5-1 and TRBJ2-2 for the parts outside the CDR3, the full variable domain is KAGVTQTPRYLIKTRGQQVTLSCSPISGHRSVSWYQQTPGQGLQFLFEYFSETQRNKGNFPGRFSGRQFSNSRSEMNVSTLELGDSALYLCASRGQGDTGELFFGEGSRLTVL.

The J gene is TRBJ2-2, the V gene TRBV5-4, with D unresolved. CDR1 and CDR2 from the germline V gene are SGHNT and YYREEE (reference sequence). The CDR3 has 15 amino acids. Trimming took off 1 base at V and 5 bases at J, with 12 bases between the two ends. CDR3 bases: TGTGCCAGCAGCTTGACACAGATTAGGACCGGGGAGCTGTTTTTT. Translation gives CASSLTQIRTGELFF. Full variable domain (missing parts from reference TRBV5-4 and TRBJ2-2): ETGVTQSPTHLIKTRGQQVTLRCSSQSGHNTVSWYQQALGQGPQFIFQYYREEENGRGNFPPRFSGLQFPNYSSELNVNALELDDSALYLCASSLTQIRTGELFFGEGSRLTVL.

This clone has just one count. The chain has TRBV19 and TRBJ1-5; D perhaps matches TRBD1 (6 bases). Germline CDR1 and CDR2: LNHDA and SQIVND (reference sequence). This CDR3 is built from 14 residues. V shed 7 bases and J shed 2 bases, with 12 bases lying between them. The CDR3, as DNA: TGTGCCAGTAAAGGGGAGGGGGGCAATCAGCCCCAGCATTTT. Residues: CASKGEGGNQPQHF. The full variable domain, rest sourced from reference TRBV19 and TRBJ1-5, is DGGITQSPKYLFRKEGQNVTLSCEQNLNHDAMYWYRQDPGQGLRLIYYSQIVNDFQKGDIAEGYSVSREKKESFPLTVTSAQKNPTAFYLCASKGEGGNQPQHFGDGTRLSIL.

J is TRBJ1-2 and V is TRBV6-6; D gene ambiguous. Germline lookup yields CDR1 MNHNY and CDR2 SVGAGI (reference sequence). V dropped 5 bases and J dropped 4 bases, with 14 bases sitting between them. The CDR3 runs 14 residues. The DNA of the CDR3 is TGTGCCAGCAGTACCGACGGAGCTTTCTATGGCTACACCTTC. Its translation: CASSTDGAFYGYTF.

This clone was counted a few times. Other DNA sequences in the same sample also yield this CDR3. The chain's CDR3 is CASSPQGNYGYTF. In nucleotides, the CDR3 is TGTGCCAGCAGCCCCCAGGGTAACTATGGCTACACCTTC. This sequence joins TRBV7-2 and TRBJ1-2, with a weak D call TRBD1 (5 bases). This CDR3 comprises 13 residues. V was trimmed by 5 bases and J by 1 base, leaving 8 bases between them. Germline loops: CDR1 SGHTA, CDR2 FQGNSA.

V is TRBV6-6 and J is TRBJ2-6; TRBD1 matches 7 bases. This CDR3 comprises 15 residues. Germline trimming cut 8 bases from V and 4 bases from J; bases unmatched to any gene: 8. Looked up from germline, CDR1 is MNHNY and CDR2 is SVGAGI (reference sequence). The CDR3, as DNA: TGTGCCAGCTCCGAGGGGGCCTCAGGGGCCAACGTCCTGACTTTC. Amino acid sequence: CASSEGASGANVLTF.

V usage is TRBV6-6 and J usage is TRBJ1-6, with D possibly being TRBD1 (5 bases). V lost 2 bases to trimming and J lost 6 bases, with 8 bases between them. The CDR3 runs to 14 residues. The germline gives CDR1 MNHNY, CDR2 SVGAGI (reference sequence). This CDR3 is CASSYGGVNSPLHF. In DNA, the CDR3 is TGTGCCAGCAGTTACGGGGGGGTTAATTCACCCCTCCACTTT.

V is TRBV5-8 and J is TRBJ2-3, with 14 bases fitting TRBD2. This CDR3 comprises 17 residues. Germline CDR1 is SGHTS and CDR2 is YDEGEE. V trimming: 0 bases; J trimming: 3 bases; junction bases outside the gene matches: 3. CDR3 region: CASSLGLAGGPTDTQYF. The CDR3 DNA reads TGTGCCAGCAGCTTGGGACTAGCGGGGGGGCCGACAGATACGCAGTATTTT.

The V and J genes are TRBV10-3 and TRBJ2-7; 12 bases line up with TRBD1. In germline, CDR1 is ENHRY, CDR2 SYGVKD. The CDR3 is 16 residues long. Trimming cost V 5 bases and J 5 bases; bases outside gene matches: 10. The CDR3 is CAISRTGTGGFDEQYF. The CDR3 bases are TGTGCCATCAGTAGAACCGGGACAGGGGGCTTCGACGAGCAGTACTTC.

V is TRBV5-8 and J is TRBJ1-3; TRBD1 might be the D (6 bases). CDR3 length: 14 residues. V lost 3 bases to trimming and J lost 4 bases, with 11 bases between them. Germline lookup yields CDR1 SGHTS and CDR2 YDEGEE. CDR3 DNA sequence: TGTGCCAGCAGCTCCGGGACAATCGGAAACACCATATATTTT. Its protein is CASSSGTIGNTIYF.

V and J are TRBV25-1 and TRBJ2-7; the D gene is possibly TRBD1 (7 bases). The CDR3 consists of 18 residues. In germline, CDR1 is MGHDK, CDR2 SYGVNS. The V and J ends lost 4 bases and 3 bases respectively, with 25 bases between them. Here the CDR3 reads CASSARLRPQGGDYEQYF. The CDR3 coding sequence is TGTGCCAGCAGTGCACGACTCCGACCTCAGGGGGGCGACTACGAGCAGTACTTC.

On this clone: One junction end disagrees with the germline gene, perhaps due to a read error. The chain joins TRBV4-1 to TRBJ2-4; TRBD2 agrees at 10 bases. CDR3 length: 17 amino acids. Germline V gives CDR1 MGHRA, CDR2 YSYEKL. The CDR3 protein is CASSHALRGSGRPLVRF. For the CDR3, the DNA is TGCGCCAGCAGCCACGCTCTACGAGGTAGCGGGAGGCCCTTAGTGAGGTTC.

The V call is TRBV11-2, the J call TRBJ2-1; 10 nucleotides align to TRBD2. CDR3 length: 16 residues. Unmatched junction bases numbered 7, after V lost 0 bases and J lost 8 bases. Germline CDR1 reads SGHAT; CDR2 reads FQNNGV. The DNA for the CDR3 is TGTGCCAGCAGCTTAGAGTCTAGCGGGAGTTGGGATGAGCAGTTCTTC. Protein product: CASSLESSGSWDEQFF.

This chain uses TRBV19 with TRBJ2-3; TRBD2 might be the D (5 bases). Germline lookup yields CDR1 LNHDA and CDR2 SQIVND (reference sequence). There are 14 residues in the CDR3. V lost 4 bases and J 3 bases, leaving 11 bases between the germline ends. CDR3 in DNA: TGTGCCAGTAGTACTCAAGCGGCGACAGATACGCAGTATTTT. Residues: CASSTQAATDTQYF.